The 19 T cell receptor beta chains presented below share a single source sample, sequenced in a study of T cell repertoires in cytomegalovirus infection. These receptors' targets are unknown. TCRdb reprocessed the reads via MiXCR and lists one record per CDR3 protein. The table lists around 99,000 distinct CDR3 sequences, around 30% of them singletons. The source was CD8+ T cells from cultured PBMCs, collected from culture after CMV antigen stimulation. These receptors originate from a human donor in good health (CMV status not recorded). Some clones in this sample may be carry-over from other donors' samples.

The chain is built from TRBV20-1 and TRBJ2-1; D assignment may be TRBD1 or TRBD2 (6 bases each). The CDR3 sequence is 15 residues long. V lost 0 bases to trimming and J lost 2 bases, with 11 bases between them. The germline gives CDR1 DFQATT, CDR2 SNEGSKA (reference sequence). CDR3 amino acids: CSARDGGGPYNEQFF. CDR3 DNA: TGCAGTGCTAGAGACGGTGGGGGGCCCTACAATGAGCAGTTCTTC.

V gene TRBV19 combines with J gene TRBJ1-1; D is ambiguous. V lost 4 bases to trimming and J lost 4 bases, with 16 bases between them. The CDR3 is 15 residues long. CDR1 is LNHDA, CDR2 SQIVND, per germline (reference sequence). The CDR3 coding sequence is TGTGCCAGTAGTACCTCGCCGGGGTTGGGCACTGAAGCTTTCTTT. Translating it yields CASSTSPGLGTEAFF.

Many counts were recorded for this clonotype. The rearrangement uses TRBV7-9 and TRBJ1-1, with TRBD1 identical over 10 bases. Trimming cost V 5 bases and J 4 bases; bases outside gene matches: 7. Germline CDR1 SEHNR, CDR2 FQNEAQ (reference sequence). The CDR3 loop spans 15 amino acids. CDR3 region: CASSLGTGDGTEAFF. The CDR3 region has the DNA TGTGCCAGCAGCCTCGGGACAGGGGATGGCACTGAAGCTTTCTTT.

The chain recombines TRBV2 with TRBJ1-1; no clear D. V lost 5 bases, J lost 0 bases, and 13 bases lay in between. Germline CDR1 and CDR2: SNHLY and FYNNEI. The CDR3 extends over 15 amino acids. The CDR3 coding sequence is TGTGCCAGCAGTCCCCAGGAATCGCTGAACACTGAAGCTTTCTTT. Its protein product is CASSPQESLNTEAFF.

The chain couples TRBV20-1 to TRBJ2-2, with 9 bases identical to TRBD1. V dropped 3 bases and J dropped 5; count of bases not matched to a gene: 10. Germline V gives CDR1 DFQATT, CDR2 SNEGSKA (reference sequence). The CDR3 contains 16 residues. The CDR3 bases are TGCAGTGCTAGTGTCCCGGGACAGGGTACTACCGGGGAGCTGTTTTTT. Its protein is CSASVPGQGTTGELFF.

This clonotype appeared a few times. V gene TRBV5-1 combines with J gene TRBJ2-7; no reliable D call. V lost 0 bases, J lost 1 base, and 5 bases lay in between. Germline V gives CDR1 SGHRS, CDR2 YFSETQ. This CDR3 spans 13 amino acids. The CDR3 is CASSLDDSYEQYF. The CDR3, as DNA: TGCGCCAGCAGCTTGGATGATTCCTACGAGCAGTACTTC. The full variable domain, rest sourced from reference TRBV5-1 and TRBJ2-7, is KAGVTQTPRYLIKTRGQQVTLSCSPISGHRSVSWYQQTPGQGLQFLFEYFSETQRNKGNFPGRFSGRQFSNSRSEMNVSTLELGDSALYLCASSLDDSYEQYFGPGTRLTVT.

The chain employs TRBV12-3 or TRBV12-4 and TRBJ2-1, with a weak D call TRBD2 (7 bases). This CDR3 is 16 amino acids long. Trimming shortened V by 1 base and J by 5 bases, and 15 bases separated the two germline ends. CDR3 DNA sequence: TGTGCCAGCAGTTTAGATGTCGGGGGGCCGAACAATGAGCAGTTCTTC. Encoded protein: CASSLDVGGPNNEQFF.

This clonotype was observed at least ten times. The chain employs TRBV7-9 and TRBJ2-1; D ambiguous. CDR3 length: 12 amino acids. Germline values: CDR1 SEHNR, CDR2 FQNEAQ (reference sequence). The V end lost 5 bases, the J end lost 7 bases, and 9 bases lay between the germline ends. DNA for the CDR3: TGTGCCAGCAGCCTAGTAACGAATGAGCAGTTCTTC. As protein: CASSLVTNEQFF.

V is TRBV14 and J is TRBJ1-2, with D maybe TRBD1 (5 bases). Per the germline V gene, CDR1 is SGHDN and CDR2 is FVKESK. V was pared by 2 bases and J by 8 bases, with 15 bases between. CDR3 length equals 14 residues. Written as DNA, the CDR3 is TGTGCCAGCAGCCAATTCAAAGCGGGGGAAGGCTACACCTTC. Translating gives CASSQFKAGEGYTF.

This clonotype has a handful of counts. V usage is TRBV5-6 and J usage is TRBJ2-1, with D unclear. This CDR3 is built from 13 residues. V lost 1 base and J 10 bases, leaving 12 bases between the germline ends. CDR1 is SGHDT and CDR2 is YYEEEE in the germline V gene. CDR3 region: CASSLMPTREQFF. The CDR3 coding sequence is TGTGCCAGCAGCTTGATGCCTACCCGGGAGCAGTTCTTC.

This clonotype was observed a handful of times. This chain connects TRBV6-1 to TRBJ1-1; D gene ambiguous. The CDR3 extends over 15 amino acids. Trimming took 1 base from V and 0 from J, leaving 9 bases between them. Germline CDR1 is MNHNS and CDR2 is SASEGT. The CDR3 spells CASSEGAIMNTEAFF. In DNA, the CDR3 is TGTGCCAGCAGTGAAGGGGCAATCATGAACACTGAAGCTTTCTTT.

The genes are TRBV11-2 and TRBJ1-2; no reliable D call. Per germline, CDR1 SGHAT and CDR2 FQNNGV. This CDR3 is built from 15 residues. Trimming cost V 4 bases and J 1 base, with 13 bases left between them. Here the CDR3 reads CASSSFRTDNYGYTF. The CDR3 DNA is TGTGCCAGCAGCTCCTTCCGTACAGATAACTATGGCTACACCTTC.

This rearrangement joins TRBV20-1 to TRBJ2-7, with TRBD1 matching 9 bases. CDR1 and CDR2 (germline): DFQATT, SNEGSKA (reference sequence). The V segment lost 3 bases and the J segment 1 base; nucleotides outside the gene matches: 10. The CDR3 consists of 16 residues. CDR3 sequence: CSASPRDRVYSYEQYF. CDR3 nucleotide sequence: TGCAGTGCTAGCCCTAGGGACAGGGTATATTCCTACGAGCAGTACTTC.

Note on this clonotype: Possible read error: a much larger clone is one base away. The conserved final phenylalanine or tryptophan is absent from the CDR3, which likely points to a read error. This chain joins TRBV7-2 and TRBJ1-5, with D perhaps matching TRBD1 (5 bases). The CDR3 is made up of 14 amino acids. Per germline, CDR1 SGHTA and CDR2 FQGNSA. The V and J ends lost 1 base and 4 bases respectively, with 8 bases between them. DNA for the CDR3: TGTGCCAGCAGCTTAGGGGGGTTAAATCAGCCCCAGCATTGT. This translates into CASSLGGLNQPQHC.

This clonotype was counted between two and nine times. This chain links TRBV5-5 with TRBJ1-2, with 7 bases that match TRBD1. The CDR3 has 15 residues. Per germline, CDR1 SGHKS and CDR2 YYEKEE (reference sequence). V shed 2 bases, J shed 7 bases, and the junction held 11 bases outside the gene matches. The DNA for the CDR3 is TGTGCCAGCAGCTTCAGGACTACGACAGGGTTTGGCTACACCTTC. Translation: CASSFRTTTGFGYTF.

A few counts support this clonotype. The CDR3 loop reads CASSQVQMNTGELFF. The CDR3 region has the DNA TGCGCCAGCAGCCAAGTACAGATGAACACCGGGGAGCTGTTTTTT. The chain is built from TRBV4-1 and TRBJ2-2; D remains unclear. CDR3 length: 15 amino acids. From germline, CDR1 is MGHRA and CDR2 YSYEKL. Trimming cost V 1 base and J 1 base, with 7 bases left between them.

The chain combines TRBV12-3 or TRBV12-4 with TRBJ1-5, with a tentative D call TRBD1 (5 bases). The CDR3 has 15 amino acids. The V end was cut by 5 bases, the J end by 0 bases, with 11 bases between. The chain's CDR3 is CASSDSRYSNQPQHF. DNA of the CDR3: TGTGCCAGCAGTGACAGTCGTTATAGCAATCAGCCCCAGCATTTT.

This clonotype was seen many times. This sequence joins TRBV28 and TRBJ2-2; D unclear. This CDR3 is 14 amino acids long. Trimming shortened V by 7 bases and J by 0 bases, and 9 bases separated the two germline ends. The V gene's germline CDR1 is MDHEN and CDR2 SYDVKM. The CDR3 DNA follows: TGTGCCAGCACCCCATTCGCGAACACCGGGGAGCTGTTTTTT. Translated: CASTPFANTGELFF.

This chain links TRBV27 with TRBJ1-1; weak D call: TRBD1 (6 bases). Trimming left V 8 bases short and J 4 bases short, with 17 bases between. Germline assignment: CDR1 MNHEY and CDR2 SMNVEV (reference sequence). CDR3 length: 14 residues. DNA for the CDR3: TGTGCCAGCTCACAGGGATATGTAGGCACTGAAGCTTTCTTT. The encoded protein is CASSQGYVGTEAFF.